Below are 8 T cell receptor beta chains sequenced from a single sample in a study of prognosis after radiotherapy for stage I lung cancer. Two-round multiplex PCR amplified TCR beta CDR3 from genomic DNA. Round one of PCR was performed, and it used primers specific to each TRBV and TRBJ gene. TCRdb ran MiXCR on the multiplex PCR reads and lists one entry per CDR3 protein. The sample shows approximately 30,000 distinct CDR3 sequences, about 30% of them seen only once. Sample: PBMCs, taken before or after stereotactic body radiation therapy (not recorded which). The source of these receptors is a donor at least 50 years old with non-small cell lung cancer.

In its sample, this clonotype was seen many times. The V gene is TRBV20-1, the J gene TRBJ1-6; D is unclear. The germline V gene encodes CDR1 DFQATT and CDR2 SNEGSKA (reference sequence). The CDR3 covers 14 residues. V lost 1 base, J lost 6 bases, and 10 bases lay in between. The CDR3 loop is CSARVAIRNSPLHF. Written as DNA, the CDR3 is TGCAGTGCTAGAGTGGCGATCCGTAATTCACCCCTCCACTTT.

This clonotype was observed a few times. The chain is built from TRBV10-3 and TRBJ1-5, with D unclear. Germline values: CDR1 ENHRY, CDR2 SYGVKD. The CDR3 is 15 residues long. Trimming pared 9 bases from V and 0 bases from J, leaving 15 bases between. The CDR3 is CAIGSEEFSNQPQHF. The CDR3 DNA follows: TGTGCCATAGGGAGCGAGGAGTTTAGCAATCAGCCCCAGCATTTT.

In its sample, this clonotype was seen many times. The chain couples TRBV27 to TRBJ2-7, with 7 bases matching TRBD1. Germline V gives CDR1 MNHEY, CDR2 SMNVEV (reference sequence). Trimming removed 0 bases from V and 5 bases from J; junction bases left unmatched: 4. The CDR3 length is 14 residues. As DNA, the CDR3 is TGTGCCAGCAGTTTATCTGACAGGGTGCACGAGCAGTACTTC. As protein: CASSLSDRVHEQYF.

This clonotype was counted at least ten times. V usage is TRBV27 and J usage is TRBJ2-7; TRBD1 or TRBD2 may be the D gene (5 bases each). Per germline, CDR1 MNHEY and CDR2 SMNVEV (reference sequence). Trimming removed 5 bases from V and 7 bases from J, with 18 bases in between. This CDR3 comprises 14 residues. CDR3 nucleotides: TGTGCCAGCAGTCTGGGACGGGCAATGGGGGAGCAGTACTTC. Its protein is CASSLGRAMGEQYF.

V and J are TRBV9 and TRBJ2-2; 7 bases line up with TRBD1. Germline CDR1 reads SGDLS; CDR2 reads YYNGEE. The CDR3 is 20 residues long. The V and J ends lost 3 bases and 0 bases, in that order; junction bases with no gene match: 17. CDR3 protein: CASSGGSWTGVLANTGELFF. The DNA of the CDR3 is TGTGCCAGCAGCGGGGGTTCCTGGACAGGCGTCCTCGCGAACACCGGGGAGCTGTTTTTT.

Ten or more counts support this clonotype. The rearrangement uses TRBV4-2 and TRBJ2-1; no clear D. The germline V gene encodes CDR1 LGHNA and CDR2 YNFKEQ. V lost 1 base, J lost 5 bases, and 12 bases lay in between. The CDR3 loop spans 15 amino acids. CDR3 protein: CASSQAGGTNNEQFF. The CDR3 DNA is TGTGCCAGCAGCCAAGCCGGCGGTACTAACAATGAGCAGTTCTTC.

Many counts were recorded for this clonotype. The chain is built from TRBV5-4 and TRBJ2-5; D may be TRBD2 (5 bases). V was pared by 2 bases and J by 2 bases, with 16 bases between. The germline V gene encodes CDR1 SGHNT and CDR2 YYREEE (reference sequence). CDR3 size: 16 residues. CDR3 DNA: TGTGCCAGCAGCTTCGGCCCGGGAACCCCTCAAGAGACCCAGTACTTC. Amino acids: CASSFGPGTPQETQYF.

This clonotype has at least ten counts. The V gene is TRBV7-9, the J gene TRBJ2-5; weak D call: TRBD1 (6 bases). V shed 8 bases and J shed 5 bases, with 12 bases lying between them. The CDR3 spans 12 residues. Germline-derived CDR1 and CDR2 are SEHNR and FQNEAQ (reference sequence). The CDR3 is CASSRGHETQYF. CDR3 coding DNA: TGTGCCAGCTCTAGGGGACACGAGACCCAGTACTTC.